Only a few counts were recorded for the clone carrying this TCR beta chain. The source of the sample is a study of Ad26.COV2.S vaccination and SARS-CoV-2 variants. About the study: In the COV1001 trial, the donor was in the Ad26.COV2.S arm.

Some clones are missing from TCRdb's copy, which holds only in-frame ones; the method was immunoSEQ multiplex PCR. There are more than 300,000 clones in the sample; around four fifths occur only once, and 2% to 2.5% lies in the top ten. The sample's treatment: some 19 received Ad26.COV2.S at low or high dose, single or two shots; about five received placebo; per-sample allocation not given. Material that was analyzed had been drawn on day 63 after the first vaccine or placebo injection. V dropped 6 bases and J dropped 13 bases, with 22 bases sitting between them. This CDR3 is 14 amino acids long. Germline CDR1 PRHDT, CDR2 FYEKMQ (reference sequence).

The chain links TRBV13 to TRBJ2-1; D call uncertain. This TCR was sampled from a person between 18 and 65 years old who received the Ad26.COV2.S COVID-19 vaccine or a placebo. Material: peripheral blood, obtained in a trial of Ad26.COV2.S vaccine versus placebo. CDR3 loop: CASRFMLGTIGQFF. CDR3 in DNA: TGTGCCAGCAGGTTCATGTTAGGTACCATTGGCCAGTTCTTC.